Here is one TCR beta chain with its context. CDR1 is MNHEY and CDR2 is SVGAGI in the germline V gene. V was clipped by 4 bases and J by 0 bases, with 13 bases between them. This CDR3 comprises 15 residues. Each CDR3 protein gets one entry after TCRdb re-called the RT-PCR reads with MiXCR. The table includes fewer than 250,000 distinct CDR3 sequences, 13% to 15% detected once. The data were obtained in a study of patients and donors after allogeneic stem cell transplantation. The sequenced sample consisted of blood, either unsorted or a sorted T cell fraction (not recorded which). The origin of this receptor is a human donor who was either an allogeneic HSCT recipient or a stem cell or donor lymphocyte infusion donor (not recorded which). It is not recorded whose cells these are; they may come from a transplant donor. The chain combines TRBV6-5 with TRBJ2-7; no clear D. Written as DNA, the CDR3 is TGTGCCAGCAGTTTGGCACCCGACGGCTCCTACGAGCAGTACTTC. Encoded protein: CASSLAPDGSYEQYF.